The 9 T cell receptor beta chains below come from one sample, sequenced in a study of CD8 T cells in ankylosing spondylitis. TCRdb recomputed calls from the 5' RACE reads with MiXCR, one row per CDR3 protein. The sample lists under 300,000 distinct CDR3 sequences, 18% seen once, with approximately 32% in the top ten. Sequencing was performed on blood, either unsorted or a sorted T cell fraction (not recorded which). These receptor sequences come from a male donor with ankylosing spondylitis or in good health (not recorded which).

This clonotype appeared a few times. This chain connects TRBV4-3 to TRBJ1-5; 7 bases align to TRBD1. CDR1 is LGHNA, CDR2 YSLEER, per germline. V gave up 1 base and J gave up 5 bases; unmatched junction bases: 5. There are 15 residues in the CDR3. The CDR3 DNA sequence: TGCGCCAGCAGCCAAGGGACAGGAGCTTATCAGCCCCAGCATTTT. This encodes CASSQGTGAYQPQHF.

This clonotype was seen only a few times. V is TRBV29-1 and J is TRBJ1-4; D gene ambiguous. The V gene lost 3 bases and the J gene lost 0 bases, with 5 bases spanning the gap. CDR1 and CDR2 from the germline V gene are SQVTM and ANQGSEA. This CDR3 is built from 13 residues. The CDR3 protein is CSVEAATNEKLFF. As DNA, the CDR3 is TGCAGCGTTGAGGCAGCAACTAATGAAAAACTGTTTTTT.

The J gene is TRBJ2-7, the V gene TRBV6-2 or TRBV6-3; tentatively, D is TRBD2 (6 bases). The CDR3 runs 12 residues. V dropped 7 bases and J dropped 3 bases, with 10 bases sitting between them. Germline V CDR1 and CDR2: MNHEY, SVGEGT. The CDR3 nucleotides read TGTGCCAGCAATACGGGGGACTACGAGCAGTACTTC. This codes for CASNTGDYEQYF.

This clonotype appeared a few times. This rearrangement joins TRBV4-1 to TRBJ1-4; 7 nucleotides match TRBD1. V trimming: 6 bases; J trimming: 7 bases; junction bases outside the gene matches: 8. Germline values: CDR1 MGHRA, CDR2 YSYEKL. The CDR3 spans 14 residues. The CDR3 sequence is CASSKRGLGEKLFF. The CDR3 DNA reads as TGCGCCAGCAGTAAAAGGGGGCTAGGTGAAAAACTGTTTTTT.

V gene TRBV14 combines with J gene TRBJ2-5; no firm D call. In germline, CDR1 is SGHDN, CDR2 FVKESK. The CDR3 loop spans 13 amino acids. Trimming took off 8 bases at V and 0 bases at J, with 10 bases between the two ends. In nucleotides, the CDR3 is TGTGCCAGCTCCCAGGATTACCAAGAGACCCAGTACTTC. As protein: CASSQDYQETQYF.

The sample holds many counts of this clonotype. This chain links TRBV7-9 with TRBJ2-6; no clear D. This CDR3 spans 11 amino acids. Looked up from germline, CDR1 is SEHNR and CDR2 is FQNEAQ (reference sequence). V dropped 4 bases and J dropped 10 bases, with 5 bases sitting between them. CDR3 in amino acids: CASSSINVLTF. CDR3 DNA sequence: TGTGCCAGCAGCTCCATTAACGTCCTGACTTTC.

This clonotype was picked up a small number of times. The genes are TRBV12-3 or TRBV12-4 and TRBJ2-1, with D maybe TRBD2 (6 bases). V was pared by 3 bases and J by 10 bases, with 7 bases between. The CDR3 sequence is 11 residues long. The CDR3 DNA reads TGTGCCAGCAGTTTGCGGGAAGAGCAGTTCTTC. This translates into CASSLREEQFF.

In nucleotides, the CDR3 is TGTGCCAGCAGCCCGTGGGGAGGCAGGGGGCTCCCTGAAGCTTTCTTT. This sequence encodes CASSPWGGRGLPEAFF. The chain joins TRBV7-6 to TRBJ1-1, with 8 bases that match TRBD1. CDR1 is SGHVS, CDR2 FNYEAQ, per germline. J lost 6 bases, V lost 5 bases, and 14 bases had no gene match. This CDR3 spans 16 amino acids.

V is TRBV6-1 and J is TRBJ2-7; TRBD2 matches at 10 bases. The CDR3 spans 15 residues. CDR1 and CDR2 from the germline V gene are MNHNS and SASEGT. With V trimmed by 2 bases and J by 4 bases, 5 bases remained unmatched. The CDR3 bases are TGTGCCAGCAGTGAACCAGCTAGCGGGAGTTACGAGCAGTACTTC. This sequence encodes CASSEPASGSYEQYF.